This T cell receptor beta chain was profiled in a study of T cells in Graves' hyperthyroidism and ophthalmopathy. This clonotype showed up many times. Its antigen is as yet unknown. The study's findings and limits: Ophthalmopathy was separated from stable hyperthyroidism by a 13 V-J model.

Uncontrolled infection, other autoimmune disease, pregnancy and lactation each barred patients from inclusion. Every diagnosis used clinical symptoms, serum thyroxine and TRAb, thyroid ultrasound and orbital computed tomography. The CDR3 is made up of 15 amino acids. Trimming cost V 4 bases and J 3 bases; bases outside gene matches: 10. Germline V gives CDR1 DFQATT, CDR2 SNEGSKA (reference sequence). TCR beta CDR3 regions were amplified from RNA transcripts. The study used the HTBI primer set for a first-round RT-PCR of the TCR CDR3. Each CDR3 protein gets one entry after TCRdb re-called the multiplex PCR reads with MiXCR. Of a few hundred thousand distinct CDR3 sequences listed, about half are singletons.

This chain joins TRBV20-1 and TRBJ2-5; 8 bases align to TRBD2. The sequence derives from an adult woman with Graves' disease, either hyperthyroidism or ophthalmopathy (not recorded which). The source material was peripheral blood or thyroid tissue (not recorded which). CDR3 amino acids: CSAKKQPGGKETQYF. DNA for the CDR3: TGCAGTGCTAAGAAACAGCCGGGAGGGAAAGAGACCCAGTACTTC.